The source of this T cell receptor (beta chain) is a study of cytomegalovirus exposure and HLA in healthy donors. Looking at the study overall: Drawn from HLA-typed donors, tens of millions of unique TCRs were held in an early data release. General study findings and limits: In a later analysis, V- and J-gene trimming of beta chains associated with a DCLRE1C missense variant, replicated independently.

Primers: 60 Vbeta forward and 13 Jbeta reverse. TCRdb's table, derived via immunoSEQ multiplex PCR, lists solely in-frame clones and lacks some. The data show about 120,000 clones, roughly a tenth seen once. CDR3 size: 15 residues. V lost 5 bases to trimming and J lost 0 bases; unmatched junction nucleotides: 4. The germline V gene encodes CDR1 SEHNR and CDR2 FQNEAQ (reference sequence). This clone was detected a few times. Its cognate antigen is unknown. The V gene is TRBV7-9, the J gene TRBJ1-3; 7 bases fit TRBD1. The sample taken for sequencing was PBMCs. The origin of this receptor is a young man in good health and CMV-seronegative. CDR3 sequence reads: CASSPGDSSGNTIYF. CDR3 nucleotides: TGTGCCAGCAGCCCAGGGGACAGCTCTGGAAACACCATATATTTT.